A selection of T cell receptor beta chains follows, all from one sample in a study of post-analysis software for immune sequencing data. TCRdb processed the PCR reads anew with MiXCR; each CDR3 protein has one entry. This sample yields under 900,000 distinct CDR3 sequences, of which under 70% are seen a single time; under 6% belongs to the top ten. Input material: blood. These receptors all stem from a girl between 10 and 17 years old with multiple sclerosis. The CDR3 runs from the conserved cysteine through the conserved F or W. D genes are given only for firm matches. Only some rows state a clone size, as once, few, many or a class for expanded clones.

j_gene: TRBJ2-7
v_gene: TRBV10-3
d_gene: TRBD1
abundance: NA
CDR3aa: CATKGQGASYEQYF
CDR3nt: TGTGCCACCAAGGGACAGGGGGCATCTTACGAGCAGTACTTC

j_gene: TRBJ1-5
v_gene: TRBV12-3/TRBV12-4
d_gene: TRBD1
abundance: NA
CDR3aa: CASSWASGTGNNQSQHF
CDR3nt: TGTGCCAGCAGTTGGGCTTCCGGGACAGGGAACAATCAGTCCCAGCATTTT

j_gene: TRBJ2-3
v_gene: TRBV5-1
d_gene: NA
abundance: few
CDR3aa: CASTRRDTQYF
CDR3nt: TGCGCCAGCACCCGTAGAGATACGCAGTATTTT

j_gene: TRBJ2-7
v_gene: TRBV3-1
d_gene: NA
abundance: NA
CDR3aa: CASSQGESEQYF
CDR3nt: TGTGCCAGCAGCCAAGGGGAGTCCGAGCAGTACTTC

j_gene: TRBJ2-1
v_gene: TRBV7-9
d_gene: NA
abundance: few
CDR3aa: CASTLSGLSSYNEQFF
CDR3nt: TGTGCCAGCACCCTAAGCGGGCTAAGCTCCTACAATGAGCAGTTCTTC

j_gene: TRBJ2-1
v_gene: TRBV9
d_gene: TRBD2
abundance: NA
CDR3aa: CASSILATSGRSSYNEQFF
CDR3nt: TGTGCCAGCAGCATATTGGCGACTAGCGGGAGAAGCTCCTACAATGAGCAGTTCTTC

j_gene: TRBJ2-7
v_gene: TRBV10-3
d_gene: NA
abundance: few
CDR3aa: CAIREGEAYEQYF
CDR3nt: TGTGCCATCAGGGAGGGGGAGGCCTACGAGCAGTACTTC

j_gene: TRBJ2-7
v_gene: TRBV20-1
d_gene: NA
abundance: few
CDR3aa: CSARVPNTYEQYF
CDR3nt: TGCAGTGCTAGAGTACCGAATACCTACGAGCAGTACTTC

j_gene: TRBJ1-1
v_gene: TRBV29-1
d_gene: NA
abundance: NA
CDR3aa: CSVVPKGVSTEAFF
CDR3nt: TGCAGCGTTGTTCCTAAGGGAGTGTCCACTGAAGCTTTCTTT

j_gene: TRBJ2-5
v_gene: TRBV6-5
d_gene: TRBD2
abundance: NA
CDR3aa: CASSPRASGVQETQYF
CDR3nt: TGTGCCAGCAGTCCCCGCGCTAGCGGGGTTCAAGAGACCCAGTACTTC

j_gene: TRBJ1-2
v_gene: TRBV12-3/TRBV12-4
d_gene: NA
abundance: NA
CDR3aa: CASSLVGAGYTF
CDR3nt: TGTGCCAGCAGTTTAGTCGGGGCTGGCTACACCTTC

j_gene: TRBJ2-5
v_gene: TRBV9
d_gene: TRBD2
abundance: NA
CDR3aa: CASSDRAGGYQETQYF
CDR3nt: TGTGCCAGCAGCGACCGAGCGGGAGGGTACCAAGAGACCCAGTACTTC

j_gene: TRBJ1-1
v_gene: TRBV29-1
d_gene: TRBD1
abundance: NA
CDR3aa: CSAYRGTEAFF
CDR3nt: TGCAGCGCCTACAGGGGAACTGAAGCTTTCTTT

j_gene: TRBJ2-1
v_gene: TRBV11-1
d_gene: NA
abundance: NA
CDR3aa: CASSKYQGPNEQFF
CDR3nt: TGTGCCAGCAGCAAATACCAGGGGCCTAATGAGCAGTTCTTC

j_gene: TRBJ2-1
v_gene: TRBV20-1
d_gene: TRBD2
abundance: NA
CDR3aa: CSVPDGGGYNEQFF
CDR3nt: TGCAGTGTCCCAGACGGGGGGGGTTACAATGAGCAGTTCTTC

j_gene: TRBJ2-7
v_gene: TRBV3-1
d_gene: NA
abundance: NA
CDR3aa: CASSQQGLSYEQYF
CDR3nt: TGTGCCAGCAGCCAGCAGGGGTTATCCTACGAGCAGTACTTC

j_gene: TRBJ2-3
v_gene: TRBV28
d_gene: TRBD2
abundance: NA
CDR3aa: CASSLVRGSGDTDTQYF
CDR3nt: TGTGCCAGCAGTTTAGTTAGGGGTAGCGGGGACACAGATACGCAGTATTTT

j_gene: TRBJ2-7
v_gene: TRBV6-1
d_gene: TRBD1
abundance: NA
CDR3aa: CASNRRHRGPDEQYF
CDR3nt: TGTGCCAGCAACCGTCGGCACAGGGGGCCGGACGAGCAGTACTTC

j_gene: TRBJ1-2
v_gene: TRBV20-1
d_gene: NA
abundance: NA
CDR3aa: CSARPGPKYDYTF
CDR3nt: TGCAGTGCTAGACCGGGTCCTAAATATGACTACACCTTC

j_gene: TRBJ2-5
v_gene: TRBV3-1
d_gene: TRBD1
abundance: NA
CDR3aa: CASSAHPGTGTQETQYF
CDR3nt: TGTGCCAGCAGCGCGCACCCCGGGACAGGGACTCAAGAGACCCAGTACTTC

j_gene: TRBJ1-5
v_gene: TRBV12-3/TRBV12-4
d_gene: NA
abundance: few
CDR3aa: CASSLARDQPQHF
CDR3nt: TGTGCCAGCAGTTTAGCCCGGGATCAGCCCCAGCATTTT

j_gene: TRBJ1-1
v_gene: TRBV5-1
d_gene: NA
abundance: NA
CDR3aa: CASSPLGTDEAFF
CDR3nt: TGCGCCAGCAGCCCTCTAGGGACCGATGAAGCTTTCTTT

j_gene: TRBJ2-7
v_gene: TRBV12-3/TRBV12-4
d_gene: NA
abundance: NA
CDR3aa: CASSAHSYEQYF
CDR3nt: TGTGCCAGCAGTGCCCACTCCTACGAGCAGTACTTC

j_gene: TRBJ1-1
v_gene: TRBV29-1
d_gene: NA
abundance: NA
CDR3aa: CSVRALNTEAFF
CDR3nt: TGCAGCGTCAGGGCGTTGAACACTGAAGCTTTCTTT

j_gene: TRBJ2-7
v_gene: TRBV15
d_gene: NA
abundance: NA
CDR3aa: CATTGRALGEQYF
CDR3nt: TGTGCCACCACCGGCAGGGCCCTCGGCGAGCAGTACTTC

j_gene: TRBJ2-3
v_gene: TRBV7-3
d_gene: NA
abundance: NA
CDR3aa: CASSLLVGPDTQYF
CDR3nt: TGTGCCAGCAGCTTATTAGTTGGCCCAGATACGCAGTATTTT

j_gene: TRBJ2-5
v_gene: TRBV7-3
d_gene: TRBD2
abundance: NA
CDR3aa: CASSQLAGRQETQYF
CDR3nt: TGTGCCAGCAGTCAACTAGCGGGGCGACAAGAGACCCAGTACTTC

j_gene: TRBJ2-3
v_gene: TRBV29-1
d_gene: TRBD1
abundance: NA
CDR3aa: CSVGQGHTDTQYF
CDR3nt: TGCAGCGTTGGACAGGGCCACACAGATACGCAGTATTTT

j_gene: TRBJ1-2
v_gene: TRBV9
d_gene: TRBD1
abundance: NA
CDR3aa: CASSVGRDRRDINYGYTF
CDR3nt: TGTGCCAGCAGCGTAGGTCGGGACAGGAGGGATATTAACTATGGCTACACCTTC

j_gene: TRBJ1-2
v_gene: TRBV30
d_gene: NA
abundance: few
CDR3aa: CAWSVGGARGYTF
CDR3nt: TGTGCCTGGAGTGTCGGGGGGGCGCGTGGCTACACCTTC

j_gene: TRBJ2-4
v_gene: TRBV20-1
d_gene: NA
abundance: NA
CDR3aa: CSATSPGGGIQYF
CDR3nt: TGCAGTGCTACCTCCCCGGGTGGCGGCATTCAGTACTTC

j_gene: TRBJ1-6
v_gene: TRBV27
d_gene: NA
abundance: few
CDR3aa: CASSLQGNSPLHF
CDR3nt: TGTGCCAGCAGTTTACAGGGGAATTCACCCCTCCACTTT

j_gene: TRBJ2-1
v_gene: TRBV12-3/TRBV12-4
d_gene: TRBD1
abundance: few
CDR3aa: CASSSDRKQFF
CDR3nt: TGTGCCAGCAGTTCGGACAGGAAGCAGTTCTTC

j_gene: TRBJ2-1
v_gene: TRBV14
d_gene: NA
abundance: many
CDR3aa: CASSQVLGNEQFF
CDR3nt: TGTGCCAGCAGCCAAGTCCTTGGGAATGAGCAGTTCTTC

j_gene: TRBJ2-5
v_gene: TRBV12-3/TRBV12-4
d_gene: NA
abundance: NA
CDR3aa: CASSPGLSGWEQYF
CDR3nt: TGTGCCAGCAGTCCGGGACTGAGTGGATGGGAGCAGTACTTC

j_gene: TRBJ2-1
v_gene: TRBV4-1
d_gene: NA
abundance: NA
CDR3aa: CASSQDPMRGTGNEQFF
CDR3nt: TGCGCCAGCAGCCAAGATCCGATGAGGGGGACTGGCAATGAGCAGTTCTTC

j_gene: TRBJ2-1
v_gene: TRBV7-6
d_gene: NA
abundance: NA
CDR3aa: CASSLGDSERQFF
CDR3nt: TGTGCCAGCAGCTTAGGGGACTCCGAACGCCAGTTCTTC